A selection of T cell receptor beta chains follows, all from one sample in a study of beta chain features in type 1 diabetes. Produced via immunoSEQ multiplex PCR; TCRdb's table is partial and in-frame only. The table has about 340,000 clones, 7.5% to 9% seen once; the top ten hold less than 0.5%. Sequenced input: central memory CD4+ T cells from blood. These receptors came from a woman between 18 and 30 years old in good health. Each CDR3 is given with its conserved first and last residue. A D gene is named only where the DNA matches it firmly. Clone size appears in some rows only: once, few, many, or a class for an expanded clone.

V gene	clone size	D gene	J gene	CDR3 DNA	CDR3 protein
TRBV7-2	NA	TRBD2	TRBJ2-1	TGTGCCAGCAGCAGGACTAGCGAGCTCTACAATGAGCAGTTCTTC	CASSRTSELYNEQFF
TRBV27	few	NA	TRBJ1-1	TGTGCCAGCCAGGACTACACAGGCCAAGTTGTTGAAGCTTTCTTT	CASQDYTGQVVEAFF
TRBV7-3	NA	NA	TRBJ2-1	TGTGCCAGCAGCCTAAGACTAGGTTCCATTAGTGAGCAGTTCTTC	CASSLRLGSISEQFF
TRBV7-3	few	TRBD2	TRBJ2-3	TGTGCCAGCAGCTCTAGCGGGACCTTCTCGGAGACGCAGTATTTT	CASSSSGTFSETQYF
TRBV29-1	NA	TRBD2	TRBJ2-3	TGCAGCGTTGAAGTCGGACTAGCGGGCACAGATACGCAGTATTTT	CSVEVGLAGTDTQYF
TRBV18	few	TRBD1	TRBJ1-2	TGTGCCAGCTCACAGGGACAGGGCTATGGCTACACCTTC	CASSQGQGYGYTF
TRBV15	few	TRBD1	TRBJ1-2	TGTGCCACCAGCCAGAGAGGAAGAGGACAGGGAGGCTATGGCTACACCTTC	CATSQRGRGQGGYGYTF
TRBV2	NA	TRBD2	TRBJ2-1	TGTGCCAGCAGTGGAGCCAGCGGGGGGACTAGGTCCCATGAGCAGTTCTTC	CASSGASGGTRSHEQFF
TRBV2	NA	NA	TRBJ2-7	TGTGCCAGCATGAACAGGGAGAGCTCCTACGAGCAGTACTTC	CASMNRESSYEQYF
TRBV5-1	NA	TRBD1	TRBJ2-7	TGCGCCAGCAGATCGGGGTACAGGGGCCCAAGGGACTACGAGCAGTACTTC	CASRSGYRGPRDYEQYF
TRBV5-5	few	TRBD2	TRBJ2-7	TGTGCCAGCAGCGTTACGGGACTAGATCACTACGAGCAGTACTTC	CASSVTGLDHYEQYF
TRBV4-2	NA	TRBD2	TRBJ2-3	TGTGCCAGCAGCCGAACCTCGGGGGGAGGCGGGAGGGTGGTCACAGATACGCAGTATTTT	CASSRTSGGGGRVVTDTQYF
TRBV11-2	NA	TRBD2	TRBJ2-7	TGTGCCAGCAGCTTAGATCTCGTAGCGGGAGGTCGTTACGAGCAGTACTTC	CASSLDLVAGGRYEQYF
TRBV19	few	NA	TRBJ2-4	TGTGCCAGTAGATTCCCCTCCAAAAACATTCAGTACTTC	CASRFPSKNIQYF
TRBV7-3	few	NA	TRBJ2-6	TGTGCCAGCAGCTCGCCTGGGCCCGGGGCCAACGTCCTGACTTTC	CASSSPGPGANVLTF
TRBV7-2	NA	TRBD2	TRBJ2-5	TGTGCCAGCAGTCGGACTAGCGGGAGGGGAGAGACCCAGTACTTC	CASSRTSGRGETQYF
TRBV5-4	NA	TRBD1	TRBJ1-4	TGTGCCAGCAGCTTCCGGACAGGGGCGAATGAAAAACTGTTTTTT	CASSFRTGANEKLFF
TRBV18	NA	NA	TRBJ2-7	TGTGCCAGCTCACCAGGTCTGGAGTTCGAGCAGTACTTC	CASSPGLEFEQYF
TRBV28	few	NA	TRBJ1-1	TGTGCCAGAGAGGCCTTGGACACTGAAGCTTTCTTT	CAREALDTEAFF
TRBV4-2	few	NA	TRBJ2-3	TGTGCCAGCAGCCCCTCCACAGGTACAGATACGCAGTATTTT	CASSPSTGTDTQYF
TRBV4-3	few	NA	TRBJ1-2	TGCGCCAGCAGCCAAGATCCTGGGGTGGGGTACGGCTACACCTTC	CASSQDPGVGYGYTF
TRBV7-2	few	NA	TRBJ1-1	TGTGCCAGCAGCCCGACACCTATGAACACTGAAGCTTTCTTT	CASSPTPMNTEAFF
TRBV15	few	NA	TRBJ2-6	TGTGCCACCAGCTCCGGTGCGGGGGCCAACGTCCTGACTTTC	CATSSGAGANVLTF
TRBV5-4	few	NA	TRBJ1-2	TGTGCCAGCAGCTTGGAGGGCTCCAACTATGGCTACACCTTC	CASSLEGSNYGYTF
TRBV7-8	NA	NA	TRBJ2-1	TGTGCCAGCAGCCTAGGCGGGACGAATGAGCAGTTCTTC	CASSLGGTNEQFF
TRBV19	few	NA	TRBJ2-1	TGTGCCAGTACCCGAGGCGGGGTACCCTACAATGAGCAGTTCTTC	CASTRGGVPYNEQFF
TRBV6-6	NA	NA	TRBJ1-3	TGTGCCAGCAGCTGGGAGGGTGGAAACACCATATATTTT	CASSWEGGNTIYF
TRBV27	NA	NA	TRBJ2-3	TGTGCCAGCAGTTCATTGGAGAGGGATACGCAGTATTTT	CASSSLERDTQYF
TRBV28	NA	NA	TRBJ2-5	TGTGCCAGCAGTTCCACAGGGCGAGGAGAGACCCAGTACTTC	CASSSTGRGETQYF
TRBV4-2	few	NA	TRBJ1-1	TGTGCCAGCGGAGAGACAGGATGGACTGAAGCTTTCTTT	CASGETGWTEAFF
TRBV2	NA	NA	TRBJ1-1	TGTGCCAGCAGCGAGGGGTACACTGAAGCTTTCTTT	CASSEGYTEAFF
TRBV7-9	few	TRBD2	TRBJ2-7	TGTGCCAGCAGCTTAGTAGCTAGCGGGGCATACGAGCAGTACTTC	CASSLVASGAYEQYF
TRBV6-6	few	NA	TRBJ2-5	TGTGCCAGCAGTTACTCGTCCGGCTGGGTGGGCCAGTACTTC	CASSYSSGWVGQYF
TRBV25-1	NA	TRBD1	TRBJ2-1	TGTGCCAGCAGTGAATCTCACCTGGGACAGGATGAGCAGTTCTTC	CASSESHLGQDEQFF
TRBV18	few	NA	TRBJ2-6	TGTGCCAGCTCACCATCGGTAGGGATAGGGTCTGGGGCCAACGTCCTGACTTTC	CASSPSVGIGSGANVLTF
TRBV2	NA	TRBD2	TRBJ2-1	TGTGCCAGCAGTGAATTTCTAGCGGGAGAGTACAGTAGGAATGAGCAGTTCTTC	CASSEFLAGEYSRNEQFF
TRBV7-9	NA	NA	TRBJ2-1	TGTGCCAGCAGCTTAGATGGAGGACTTTCAAATGAGCAGTTCTTC	CASSLDGGLSNEQFF
TRBV7-6	NA	NA	TRBJ2-5	TGTGCCAGCAGCCGTTGGTTAGAGACCCAGTACTTC	CASSRWLETQYF
TRBV6-5	NA	NA	TRBJ2-2	TGTGCCAGCAGTTACTCCTGGCAGCGCACCGGGGAGCTGTTTTTT	CASSYSWQRTGELFF
TRBV10-3	few	NA	TRBJ1-2	TGTGCCATCAGAGAGCGGGGAGATGCTGGCTACACCTTC	CAIRERGDAGYTF
TRBV7-2	NA	NA	TRBJ1-5	TGTGCCAGCAGCTCAGGCGTGAGTCAGCCCCAGCATTTT	CASSSGVSQPQHF
TRBV2	NA	NA	TRBJ2-4	TGTGCCAGCAGTGCACAACCGAGGACCGGACCGCTCCGAGGCGCCAAAAACATTCAGTACTTC	CASSAQPRTGPLRGAKNIQYF
TRBV4-2	NA	TRBD1	TRBJ1-2	TGTGCCAGCAGCCAAGCCCCGACAGGGTCCTATGGCTACACCTTC	CASSQAPTGSYGYTF
TRBV6-5	NA	NA	TRBJ2-5	TGTGCCAGCAGTTACCCTAGCCATACGGAGACCCAGTACTTC	CASSYPSHTETQYF
TRBV7-9	NA	NA	TRBJ1-6	TGTGCCAGCAGCTTGGCAGCAGAGCCTAATTCACCCCTCCACTTT	CASSLAAEPNSPLHF
TRBV7-2	few	NA	TRBJ2-1	TGTGCCAGCAGCTTCCGGGACACGAAGCAGTTCTTC	CASSFRDTKQFF
TRBV5-1	many	TRBD2	TRBJ2-7	TGCGCCAGCAGCTTGGGAGCTAGCGGCTACGAGCAGTACTTC	CASSLGASGYEQYF
TRBV5-1	few	NA	TRBJ2-2	TGCGCCAGCAGCCTGGCCCCCGAACCCGGGGAGCTGTTTTTT	CASSLAPEPGELFF
TRBV4-2	NA	NA	TRBJ1-5	TGTGCCAGCAGCCAACAGAGGGGCAATCAGCCCCAGCATTTT	CASSQQRGNQPQHF
TRBV7-8	NA	NA	TRBJ2-7	TGTGCCAGCAGCTTAGAGGGTTTGGGAGAGCAGTACTTC	CASSLEGLGEQYF
TRBV10-3	few	NA	TRBJ2-2	TGTGCCATCAGGGGCGGTGGGAACACCGGGGAGCTGTTTTTT	CAIRGGGNTGELFF
TRBV5-6	NA	NA	TRBJ2-1	TGTGCCAGCAGCCAAACTAGGAACGCGGGCTCCTACAATGAGCAGTTCTTC	CASSQTRNAGSYNEQFF
TRBV9	NA	NA	TRBJ2-5	TGTGCCAGCAGCGTAGGGGCATCAGGGAGGGAGACCCAGTACTTC	CASSVGASGRETQYF
TRBV5-4	NA	TRBD1	TRBJ1-2	TGTGCCAGCAGCGACCGGGACAGGAAATACTATGGCTACACCTTC	CASSDRDRKYYGYTF
TRBV5-4	few	TRBD2	TRBJ2-7	TGTGCCAGCAGCTTTGCAGCGGGAGCGGACGAGCAGTACTTC	CASSFAAGADEQYF
TRBV2	few	NA	TRBJ2-7	TGTGCCAGCAGTGTAGGGGCCCCCTACGAGCAGTACTTC	CASSVGAPYEQYF
TRBV9	many	TRBD1	TRBJ2-4	TGTGCCAGCAGCCCCGGGACAGCTAAAAACATTCAGTACTTC	CASSPGTAKNIQYF
TRBV4-2	few	NA	TRBJ1-4	TGTGCCAGCAGTCACTCCCCTAATGAAAAACTGTTTTTT	CASSHSPNEKLFF
TRBV7-8	NA	TRBD2	TRBJ2-1	TGTGCCAGCAGTTGGACTAGCGGGAGAGGGGCCTACAATGAGCAGTTCTTC	CASSWTSGRGAYNEQFF